In its sample, the clone carrying this T cell receptor (beta chain) was seen many times. Its antigen is not identified. The data originate from a study of neurological immune-mediated disorders. Study summary: Of about 35 multiple sclerosis patients, some 30 were relapsing-remitting and 3 secondary progressive.

This CDR3 is built from 16 residues. The germline CDR1 and CDR2 sequences are MNHEY and SVGAGI. V dropped 0 bases and J dropped 4 bases, with 14 bases sitting between them. Overall study results and limits: On phylogenetic grouping, the repertoires of 18 of 34 multiple sclerosis patients fell within one related-CDR3 cluster, constituting a possible signature.

Stored at -80 C, 2 million PBMCs were the source of the unsorted libraries. A single record per CDR3 protein comes from TCRdb applying MiXCR to the 5' RACE reads. The top ten hold 2% to 2.5% of the sample, which has more than 40,000 distinct CDR3 sequences, 1.9% seen once. The sequence came from a woman in her thirties or forties with multiple sclerosis. V gene TRBV6-5 combines with J gene TRBJ2-3; D is ambiguous. The sequenced sample was PBMCs. The CDR3 DNA reads TGTGCCAGCAGTTACTCGGGGAACCCTAGACCAGATACGCAGTATTTT. It codes for CASSYSGNPRPDTQYF.